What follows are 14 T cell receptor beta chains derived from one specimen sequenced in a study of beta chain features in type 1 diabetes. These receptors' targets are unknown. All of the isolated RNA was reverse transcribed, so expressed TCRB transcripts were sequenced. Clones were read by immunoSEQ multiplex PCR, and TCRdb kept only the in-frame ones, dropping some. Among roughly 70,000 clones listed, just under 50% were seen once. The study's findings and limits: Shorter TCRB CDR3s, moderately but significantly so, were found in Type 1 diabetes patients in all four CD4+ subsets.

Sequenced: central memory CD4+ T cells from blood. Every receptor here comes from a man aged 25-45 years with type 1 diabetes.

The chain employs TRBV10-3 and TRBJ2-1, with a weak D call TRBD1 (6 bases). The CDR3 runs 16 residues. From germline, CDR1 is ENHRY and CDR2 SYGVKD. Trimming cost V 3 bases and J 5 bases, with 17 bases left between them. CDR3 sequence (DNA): TGTGCCATCAGTGAAGGAACAGGGATAGATAACAATGAGCAGTTCTTC. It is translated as CAISEGTGIDNNEQFF.

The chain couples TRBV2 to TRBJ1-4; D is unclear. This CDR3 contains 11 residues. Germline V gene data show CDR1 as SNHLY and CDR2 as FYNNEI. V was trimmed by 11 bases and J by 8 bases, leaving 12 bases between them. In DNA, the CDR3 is TGTGCCCCAAAGCCACGAGAAAAACTGTTTTTT. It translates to CAPKPREKLFF.

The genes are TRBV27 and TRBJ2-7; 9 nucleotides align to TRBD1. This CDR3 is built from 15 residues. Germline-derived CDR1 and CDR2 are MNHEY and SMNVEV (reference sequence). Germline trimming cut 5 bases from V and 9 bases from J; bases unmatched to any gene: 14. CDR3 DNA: TGTGCCAGCAGTAACTCCGGGGGGACAGGGTTTACGCAGTACTTC. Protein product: CASSNSGGTGFTQYF.

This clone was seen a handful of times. CDR3 amino acids: CASSLWSGADTQYF. The CDR3 DNA follows: TGTGCCAGCAGTTTATGGTCAGGGGCAGATACGCAGTATTTT. The rearrangement links TRBV27 to TRBJ2-3; D is perhaps TRBD1 (6 bases). Trimming stripped 1 base from V and 4 bases from J, with 9 bases between. The CDR3 has 14 residues. The germline V gene has CDR1 MNHEY and CDR2 SMNVEV (reference sequence).

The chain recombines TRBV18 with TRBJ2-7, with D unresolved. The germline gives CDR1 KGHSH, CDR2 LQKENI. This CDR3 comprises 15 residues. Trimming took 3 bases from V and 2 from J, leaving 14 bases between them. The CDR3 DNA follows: TGTGCCAGCTCACCGCCCGGGTCCCCTACCTACGAGCAGTACTTC. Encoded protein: CASSPPGSPTYEQYF. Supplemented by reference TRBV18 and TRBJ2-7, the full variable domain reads NAGVMQNPRHLVRRRGQEARLRCSPMKGHSHVYWYRQLPEEGLKFMVYLQKENIIDESGMPKERFSAEFPKEGPSILRIQQVVRGDSAAYFCASSPPGSPTYEQYFGPGTRLTVT.

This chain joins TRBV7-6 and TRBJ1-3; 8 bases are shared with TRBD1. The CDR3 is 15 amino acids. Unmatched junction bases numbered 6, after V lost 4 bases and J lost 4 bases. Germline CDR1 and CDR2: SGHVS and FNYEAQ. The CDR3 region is CASSSGQGPGNTIYF. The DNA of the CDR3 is TGTGCCAGCAGCTCCGGACAGGGCCCGGGAAACACCATATATTTT. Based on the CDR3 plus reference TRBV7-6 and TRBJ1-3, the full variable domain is GAGVSQSPRYKVTKRGQDVALRCDPISGHVSLYWYRQALGQGPEFLTYFNYEAQQDKSGLPNDRFSAERPEGSISTLTIQRTEQRDSAMYRCASSSGQGPGNTIYFGEGSWLTVV.

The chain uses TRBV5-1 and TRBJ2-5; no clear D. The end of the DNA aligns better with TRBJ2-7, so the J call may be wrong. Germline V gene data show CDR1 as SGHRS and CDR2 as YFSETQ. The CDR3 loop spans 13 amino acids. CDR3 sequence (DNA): TGCGCCAGCAGCGTCACGAACAGCTACGAGCAGTACTTC. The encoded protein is CASSVTNSYEQYF.

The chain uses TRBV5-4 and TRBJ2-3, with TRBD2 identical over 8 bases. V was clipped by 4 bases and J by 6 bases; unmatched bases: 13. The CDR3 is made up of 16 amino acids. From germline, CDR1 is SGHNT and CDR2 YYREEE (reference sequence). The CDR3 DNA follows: TGTGCCAGCAGCCGTCGTAGCGGGAAAGGTTTGGATACGCAGTATTTT. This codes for CASSRRSGKGLDTQYF.

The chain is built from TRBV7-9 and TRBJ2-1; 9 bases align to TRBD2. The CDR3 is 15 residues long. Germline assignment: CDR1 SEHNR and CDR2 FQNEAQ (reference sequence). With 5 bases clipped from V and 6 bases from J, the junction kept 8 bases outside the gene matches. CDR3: CASSAGAGGPNEQFF. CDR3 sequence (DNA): TGTGCCAGCAGCGCGGGGGCGGGGGGGCCCAATGAGCAGTTCTTC.

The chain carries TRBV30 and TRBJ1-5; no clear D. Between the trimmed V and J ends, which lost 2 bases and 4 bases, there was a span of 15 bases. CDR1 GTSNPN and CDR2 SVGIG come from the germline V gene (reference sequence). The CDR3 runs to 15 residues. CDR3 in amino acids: CAWSSMSGLNQPQHF. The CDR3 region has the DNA TGTGCCTGGAGTAGTATGTCAGGCCTTAATCAGCCCCAGCATTTT.

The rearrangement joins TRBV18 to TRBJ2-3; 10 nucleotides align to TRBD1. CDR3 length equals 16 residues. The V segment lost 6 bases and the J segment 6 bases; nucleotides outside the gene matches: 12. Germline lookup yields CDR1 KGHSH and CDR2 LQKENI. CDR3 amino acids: CASSRVSGTGADTQYF. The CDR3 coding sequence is TGTGCCAGCTCGCGTGTCTCCGGGACAGGGGCGGATACGCAGTATTTT. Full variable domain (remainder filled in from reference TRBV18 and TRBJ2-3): NAGVMQNPRHLVRRRGQEARLRCSPMKGHSHVYWYRQLPEEGLKFMVYLQKENIIDESGMPKERFSAEFPKEGPSILRIQQVVRGDSAAYFCASSRVSGTGADTQYFGPGTRLTVL.

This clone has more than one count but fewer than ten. The CDR3 reads CASSSGDRAYGYTF. As DNA, the CDR3 is TGTGCCAGCAGCTCCGGGGACAGGGCCTATGGCTACACCTTC. The V and J genes are TRBV5-5 and TRBJ1-2; 9 positions agree with TRBD1. V shed 3 bases and J 4 bases; nucleotides not matched to a gene: 4. Germline lookup yields CDR1 SGHKS and CDR2 YYEKEE (reference sequence). This CDR3 is 14 amino acids long.

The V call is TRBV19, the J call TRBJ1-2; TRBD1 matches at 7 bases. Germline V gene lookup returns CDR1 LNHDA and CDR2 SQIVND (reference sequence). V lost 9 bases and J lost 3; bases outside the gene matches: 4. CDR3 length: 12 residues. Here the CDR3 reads CASATGDYGYTF. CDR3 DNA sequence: TGTGCCAGCGCTACAGGGGACTATGGCTACACCTTC. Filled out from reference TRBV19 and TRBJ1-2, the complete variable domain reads DGGITQSPKYLFRKEGQNVTLSCEQNLNHDAMYWYRQDPGQGLRLIYYSQIVNDFQKGDIAEGYSVSREKKESFPLTVTSAQKNPTAFYLCASATGDYGYTFGSGTRLTVV.

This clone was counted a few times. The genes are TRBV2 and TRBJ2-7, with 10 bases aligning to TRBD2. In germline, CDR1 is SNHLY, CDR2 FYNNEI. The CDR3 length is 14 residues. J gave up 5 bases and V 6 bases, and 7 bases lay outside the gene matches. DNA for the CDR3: TGTGCCAGCAGGAAAGCGGGAGGGCCCGACGAGCAGTACTTC. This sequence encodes CASRKAGGPDEQYF.